These T cell receptor beta chains were read from a single sample in a study of PD-1 blockade in classical Hodgkin lymphoma. TCRdb's table, derived via immunoSEQ multiplex PCR, lists solely in-frame clones and lacks some. This sample carries 70,000 or so clones, approximately 94% of them seen once, and the ten largest clones take 6.5% to 8%. Sample: peripheral blood mononuclear cells (PBMCs), taken at baseline. These receptors all stem from a human donor with classical Hodgkin lymphoma. The CDR3 runs from the conserved cysteine through the conserved F or W. D genes are given only for firm matches. Where a row states a size, it is once, few, many or the class of an expanded clone; other rows omit it.

abundance: NA
j_gene: TRBJ2-5
d_gene: TRBD2
v_gene: TRBV6-5
CDR3nt: TGTGCCATCGGGACTAGCGGGAGGGCCGAAGAGACCCAGTACTTC
CDR3aa: CAIGTSGRAEETQYF

abundance: NA
j_gene: TRBJ1-3
d_gene: NA
v_gene: TRBV7-3
CDR3nt: TGTGCCAGCAGCTTAACAGCCTTCGCTGGAAACACCATATATTTT
CDR3aa: CASSLTAFAGNTIYF

abundance: NA
j_gene: TRBJ1-5
d_gene: NA
v_gene: TRBV6-1
CDR3nt: TGTGCCAGCAGTGAAAGCTCCCCAGGGTTACATCAGCCCCAGCATTTT
CDR3aa: CASSESSPGLHQPQHF

abundance: few
j_gene: TRBJ2-2
d_gene: NA
v_gene: TRBV7-3
CDR3nt: TGTGCCAGCAGCTTCGCGGGACTTAACACCGGGGAGCTGTTTTTT
CDR3aa: CASSFAGLNTGELFF

abundance: NA
j_gene: TRBJ2-7
d_gene: NA
v_gene: TRBV19
CDR3nt: TGTGCCAGTAGTGACTCGACTCCGCCCTACGAGCAGTACTTC
CDR3aa: CASSDSTPPYEQYF

abundance: NA
j_gene: TRBJ1-6
d_gene: TRBD1
v_gene: TRBV7-9
CDR3nt: TGTGCCAGCAGCTTAAGGACAGGGACGGATTCACCCCTCCACTTT
CDR3aa: CASSLRTGTDSPLHF

abundance: NA
j_gene: TRBJ2-2
d_gene: NA
v_gene: TRBV9
CDR3nt: TGTGCCAGCAGCGTAGAGAGGTTCGCGAACACCGGGGAGCTGTTTTTT
CDR3aa: CASSVERFANTGELFF

abundance: NA
j_gene: TRBJ1-1
d_gene: NA
v_gene: TRBV14
CDR3nt: TGTGCCAGCAGCCAAGACGAAAGAGGTGAAGCTTTCTTT
CDR3aa: CASSQDERGEAFF

abundance: NA
j_gene: TRBJ2-5
d_gene: TRBD2
v_gene: TRBV27
CDR3nt: TGTGCCAGCAGTTCCCTCGGAGCGGGGGGTAGAGAGACCCAGTACTTC
CDR3aa: CASSSLGAGGRETQYF

abundance: NA
j_gene: TRBJ2-5
d_gene: TRBD2
v_gene: TRBV7-8
CDR3nt: TGTGCCAGCAGCTTAACTAGCGGGGTGAAAGAGACCCAGTACTTC
CDR3aa: CASSLTSGVKETQYF

abundance: NA
j_gene: TRBJ2-7
d_gene: TRBD2
v_gene: TRBV5-6
CDR3nt: TGTGCCAGCAGCCACTTAACTAGCGGGAAGGGTGAGCAGTACTTC
CDR3aa: CASSHLTSGKGEQYF

abundance: NA
j_gene: TRBJ2-7
d_gene: TRBD2
v_gene: TRBV6-5
CDR3nt: TGTGCCAGCAGTTACCGGGAGGTTGGAGACGAGCAGTACTTC
CDR3aa: CASSYREVGDEQYF

abundance: NA
j_gene: TRBJ2-7
d_gene: TRBD1
v_gene: TRBV27
CDR3nt: TGTGCCAGCAGTCCTTCGACCGGGACAGGGCCTTACGAGCAGTACTTC
CDR3aa: CASSPSTGTGPYEQYF

abundance: NA
j_gene: TRBJ2-2
d_gene: NA
v_gene: TRBV7-6
CDR3nt: TGTGCCAGCAGCTTAGAACGGGGAGCCGGGGAGCTGTTTTTT
CDR3aa: CASSLERGAGELFF

abundance: NA
j_gene: TRBJ1-4
d_gene: TRBD1
v_gene: TRBV6-5
CDR3nt: TGTGCCAGCAGTTACTCCGGGACAGGGGGTGAAAAACTGTTTTTT
CDR3aa: CASSYSGTGGEKLFF

abundance: NA
j_gene: TRBJ2-3
d_gene: NA
v_gene: TRBV7-6
CDR3nt: TGTGCCAGCAGCTTAGCGGACAGTAGGCCGCAGTATTTT
CDR3aa: CASSLADSRPQYF

abundance: NA
j_gene: TRBJ2-3
d_gene: NA
v_gene: TRBV2
CDR3nt: TGTGCCAGCAGTGAAGGGACAGCAAGCACAGATACGCAGTATTTT
CDR3aa: CASSEGTASTDTQYF

abundance: NA
j_gene: TRBJ2-1
d_gene: NA
v_gene: TRBV12-5
CDR3nt: TGTGCTAGTGGTTTTTCGGTTGTCTGGAATGAGCAGTTCTTC
CDR3aa: CASGFSVVWNEQFF

abundance: NA
j_gene: TRBJ1-5
d_gene: NA
v_gene: TRBV19
CDR3nt: TGTGCCAGTAAGCGGGATCTCAATCAGCCCCAGCATTTT
CDR3aa: CASKRDLNQPQHF

abundance: NA
j_gene: TRBJ2-2
d_gene: TRBD1
v_gene: TRBV10-2
CDR3nt: TGCGCCAGCCGACAGGGATCAGATGGGGACACCGGGGAGCTGTTTTTT
CDR3aa: CASRQGSDGDTGELFF

abundance: NA
j_gene: TRBJ1-1
d_gene: NA
v_gene: TRBV11-2
CDR3nt: TGTGCCAGCAGCTTACGGTCGACAGCGGACACTGAAGCTTTCTTT
CDR3aa: CASSLRSTADTEAFF

abundance: NA
j_gene: TRBJ1-6
d_gene: NA
v_gene: TRBV4-3
CDR3nt: TGCGCCAGCAGCCAAGTGGCCGGATATAATTCACCCCTCCACTTT
CDR3aa: CASSQVAGYNSPLHF

abundance: NA
j_gene: TRBJ1-2
d_gene: NA
v_gene: TRBV19
CDR3nt: TGTGCCAGTAGTATCAATTATATTTTTGGGGATGGCTACACCTTC
CDR3aa: CASSINYIFGDGYTF

abundance: once
j_gene: TRBJ2-1
d_gene: TRBD2
v_gene: TRBV7-6
CDR3nt: TGTGCCAGCAGCTCGGGACTAGCGGGGCCAGCCTACAATGAGCAGTTCTTC
CDR3aa: CASSSGLAGPAYNEQFF

abundance: NA
j_gene: TRBJ1-3
d_gene: NA
v_gene: TRBV27
CDR3nt: TGTGCCAGCAGTTTGAGCCTAGCCCCTGGAAACACCATATATTTT
CDR3aa: CASSLSLAPGNTIYF

abundance: NA
j_gene: TRBJ2-7
d_gene: TRBD2
v_gene: TRBV30
CDR3nt: TGTGCCTGGACACTAGCGGGGGGCCCGGGGCAGTACTTC
CDR3aa: CAWTLAGGPGQYF

abundance: NA
j_gene: TRBJ1-2
d_gene: TRBD1
v_gene: TRBV2
CDR3nt: TGTGCCAGCAGTGGTGACAGGGCCCCTCCTAACTATGGCTACACCTTC
CDR3aa: CASSGDRAPPNYGYTF

abundance: NA
j_gene: TRBJ1-1
d_gene: NA
v_gene: TRBV14
CDR3nt: TGTGCCAGCAGCCCTCAGGGGCACACTGAAGCTTTCTTT
CDR3aa: CASSPQGHTEAFF

abundance: NA
j_gene: TRBJ2-7
d_gene: NA
v_gene: TRBV5-1
CDR3nt: TGCGCCAGCAGCAGCCTAGGAGAGCAGTACTTC
CDR3aa: CASSSLGEQYF

abundance: NA
j_gene: TRBJ2-7
d_gene: NA
v_gene: TRBV6-5
CDR3nt: TGTGCCAGCAGCGACCCGGACTCCTACGAGCAGTACTTC
CDR3aa: CASSDPDSYEQYF

abundance: NA
j_gene: TRBJ2-7
d_gene: NA
v_gene: TRBV10-3
CDR3nt: TGTGCCATCAGTGAGTCAAATTCGGGGGACAACGAGCAGTACTTC
CDR3aa: CAISESNSGDNEQYF

abundance: NA
j_gene: TRBJ2-3
d_gene: TRBD2
v_gene: TRBV4-2
CDR3nt: TGTGCCAGCAGCCAAGGTCTGCTAGCGGCCAGCACAGATACGCAGTATTTT
CDR3aa: CASSQGLLAASTDTQYF

abundance: NA
j_gene: TRBJ2-1
d_gene: NA
v_gene: TRBV27
CDR3nt: TGTGCCAGCAGTTATTACAATGAGCAGTTCTTC
CDR3aa: CASSYYNEQFF

abundance: NA
j_gene: TRBJ1-4
d_gene: NA
v_gene: TRBV9
CDR3nt: TGTGCCAGCAGCTTACGGGGGGACAAACTGTTTTTT
CDR3aa: CASSLRGDKLFF

abundance: NA
j_gene: TRBJ1-2
d_gene: NA
v_gene: TRBV7-8
CDR3nt: TGTGCCAGCAGCTTAGGCTCCCGGGGGGGCCTTAACTATGGCTACACCTTC
CDR3aa: CASSLGSRGGLNYGYTF

abundance: NA
j_gene: TRBJ1-1
d_gene: TRBD1
v_gene: TRBV11-2
CDR3nt: TGTGCCAGCAGGCAGGGGGCGGACACTGAAGCTTTCTTT
CDR3aa: CASRQGADTEAFF

abundance: NA
j_gene: TRBJ2-3
d_gene: NA
v_gene: TRBV7-3
CDR3nt: TGTGCCAGCAGCTCCGGAACAGATACGCAGTATTTT
CDR3aa: CASSSGTDTQYF

abundance: NA
j_gene: TRBJ1-3
d_gene: TRBD1
v_gene: TRBV23-1
CDR3nt: TGCGCCAGCAGTCACCTAGACAGGGGAGGAAACACCATATATTTT
CDR3aa: CASSHLDRGGNTIYF

abundance: NA
j_gene: TRBJ2-7
d_gene: NA
v_gene: TRBV12-2
CDR3nt: TGTGCAAGTCGCCCTAGTATCCGGATGCGCTCCTACGAGCAGTACTTC
CDR3aa: CASRPSIRMRSYEQYF

abundance: NA
j_gene: TRBJ1-5
d_gene: TRBD1
v_gene: TRBV19
CDR3nt: TGTGCCAGTAGTATCGGCGCAGGGGGCAAATGGAATCAGCCCCAGCATTTT
CDR3aa: CASSIGAGGKWNQPQHF

abundance: NA
j_gene: TRBJ2-3
d_gene: NA
v_gene: TRBV20-1
CDR3nt: TGCAGTGGCCAATTACTGGATACGCAGTATTTT
CDR3aa: CSGQLLDTQYF

abundance: NA
j_gene: TRBJ1-1
d_gene: NA
v_gene: TRBV18
CDR3nt: TGTGCCAGCTCGCAAGGACAGAAGAGAGGTACTGAAGCTTTCTTT
CDR3aa: CASSQGQKRGTEAFF

abundance: NA
j_gene: TRBJ1-1
d_gene: NA
v_gene: TRBV5-6
CDR3nt: TGTGCCAGCAGCTTAGGGGTTGGAACTGAAGCTTTCTTT
CDR3aa: CASSLGVGTEAFF

abundance: NA
j_gene: TRBJ2-5
d_gene: NA
v_gene: TRBV18
CDR3nt: TGTGCCAGCTCACCATTGGTCAACCCTTCGGAGACCCAGTACTTC
CDR3aa: CASSPLVNPSETQYF

abundance: NA
j_gene: TRBJ1-3
d_gene: TRBD1
v_gene: TRBV14
CDR3nt: TGTGCCAGCAGCGCTAGACAGGGAGACTCTGGAAACACCATATATTTT
CDR3aa: CASSARQGDSGNTIYF

abundance: NA
j_gene: TRBJ1-2
d_gene: TRBD1
v_gene: TRBV4-1
CDR3nt: TGCGCCAGCAGCCAAGATCAGGCAGGGGGCCGACAGCTGTACTATGGCTACACCTTC
CDR3aa: CASSQDQAGGRQLYYGYTF

abundance: NA
j_gene: TRBJ1-6
d_gene: TRBD1
v_gene: TRBV5-6
CDR3nt: TGTGCCAGCAGCTCAGGACAGGGTGGAAATAATTCACCCCTCCACTTT
CDR3aa: CASSSGQGGNNSPLHF

abundance: NA
j_gene: TRBJ1-5
d_gene: NA
v_gene: TRBV5-6
CDR3nt: TGTGCCAGCAGCGACTCCTCGGGGTTCAGGGATAGCAATCAGCCCCAGCATTTT
CDR3aa: CASSDSSGFRDSNQPQHF

abundance: NA
j_gene: TRBJ2-3
d_gene: TRBD2
v_gene: TRBV7-9
CDR3nt: TGTGCCAGCAGCCCCCGGCTAGCGGGAGGGCCGAGGGGAGATACGCAGTATTTT
CDR3aa: CASSPRLAGGPRGDTQYF

abundance: NA
j_gene: TRBJ2-1
d_gene: NA
v_gene: TRBV5-1
CDR3nt: TGCGCCAGCAGCTTTACCAACTCCTACAATGAGCAGTTCTTC
CDR3aa: CASSFTNSYNEQFF

abundance: NA
j_gene: TRBJ2-1
d_gene: NA
v_gene: TRBV11-3
CDR3nt: TGTGCCAGCAGCCATCCGGGACTCGCACACAATGAGCAGTTCTTC
CDR3aa: CASSHPGLAHNEQFF

abundance: NA
j_gene: TRBJ2-7
d_gene: NA
v_gene: TRBV10-3
CDR3nt: TGTGCCATCAGTGAGGGTATCGGGGACTCCTACGAGCAGTACTTC
CDR3aa: CAISEGIGDSYEQYF

abundance: once
j_gene: TRBJ2-3
d_gene: TRBD2
v_gene: TRBV28
CDR3nt: TGTGCCAGTAATCCTACTAGCGGGAGCCCCAACACAGATACGCAGTATTTT
CDR3aa: CASNPTSGSPNTDTQYF